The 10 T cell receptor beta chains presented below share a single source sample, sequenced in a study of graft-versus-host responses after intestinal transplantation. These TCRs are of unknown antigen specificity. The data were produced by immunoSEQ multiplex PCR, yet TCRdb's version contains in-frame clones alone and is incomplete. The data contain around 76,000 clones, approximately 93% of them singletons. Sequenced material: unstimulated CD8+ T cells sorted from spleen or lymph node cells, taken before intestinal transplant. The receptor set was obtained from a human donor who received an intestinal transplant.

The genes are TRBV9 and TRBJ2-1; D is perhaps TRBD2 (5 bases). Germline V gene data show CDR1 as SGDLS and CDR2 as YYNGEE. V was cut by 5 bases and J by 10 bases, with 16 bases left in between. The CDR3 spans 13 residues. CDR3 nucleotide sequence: TGTGCCAGCAGGGACGGGATTTCGGACGAGCAGTTCTTC. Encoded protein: CASRDGISDEQFF.

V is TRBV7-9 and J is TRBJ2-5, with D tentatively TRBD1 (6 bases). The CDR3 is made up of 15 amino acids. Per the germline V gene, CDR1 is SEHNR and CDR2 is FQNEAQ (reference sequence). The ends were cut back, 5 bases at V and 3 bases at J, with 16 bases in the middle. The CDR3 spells CASSNRDNSEETQYF. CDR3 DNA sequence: TGTGCCAGCAGCAACCGGGACAATAGCGAAGAGACCCAGTACTTC.

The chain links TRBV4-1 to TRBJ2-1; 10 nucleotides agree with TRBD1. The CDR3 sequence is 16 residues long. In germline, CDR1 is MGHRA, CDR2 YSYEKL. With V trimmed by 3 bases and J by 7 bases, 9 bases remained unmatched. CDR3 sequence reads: CASSQIRDRGWNEQFF. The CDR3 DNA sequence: TGCGCCAGCAGCCAGATCCGGGACAGGGGATGGAATGAGCAGTTCTTC.

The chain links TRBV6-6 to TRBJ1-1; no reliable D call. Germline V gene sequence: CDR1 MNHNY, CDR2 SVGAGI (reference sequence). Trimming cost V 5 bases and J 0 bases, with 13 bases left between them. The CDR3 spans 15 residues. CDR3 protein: CASSRRVGLNTEAFF. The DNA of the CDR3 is TGTGCCAGCAGTCGCCGGGTGGGGTTGAACACTGAAGCTTTCTTT.

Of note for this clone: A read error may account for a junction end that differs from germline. CDR3 nucleotide sequence: TGTGCCAGCAGTTCCAGGAATTTACCCCTCCACTTT. Encoded protein: CASSSRNLPLHF. V usage is TRBV27 and J usage is TRBJ1-6; no clear D. Germline V gene lookup returns CDR1 MNHEY and CDR2 SMNVEV (reference sequence). The CDR3 runs to 12 residues.

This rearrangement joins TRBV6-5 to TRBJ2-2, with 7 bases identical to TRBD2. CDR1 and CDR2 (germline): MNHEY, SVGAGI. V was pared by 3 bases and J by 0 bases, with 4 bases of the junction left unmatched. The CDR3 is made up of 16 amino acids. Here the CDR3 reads CASSYREDTNTGELFF. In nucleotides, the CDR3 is TGTGCCAGCAGTTATCGGGAGGATACGAACACCGGGGAGCTGTTTTTT.

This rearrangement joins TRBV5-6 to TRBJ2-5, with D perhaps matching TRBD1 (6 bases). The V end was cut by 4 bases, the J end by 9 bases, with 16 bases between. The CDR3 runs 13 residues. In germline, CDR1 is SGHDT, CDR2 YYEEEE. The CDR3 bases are TGTGCCAGCAGCGACTCGACAGGATGGGCCCAGTACTTC. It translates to CASSDSTGWAQYF.

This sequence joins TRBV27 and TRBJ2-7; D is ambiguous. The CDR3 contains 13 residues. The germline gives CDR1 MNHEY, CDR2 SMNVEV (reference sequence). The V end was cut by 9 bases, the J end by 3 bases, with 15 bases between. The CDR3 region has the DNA TGTGCCAGTAGATTCGGCGGCAACTACGAGCAGTACTTC. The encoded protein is CASRFGGNYEQYF.

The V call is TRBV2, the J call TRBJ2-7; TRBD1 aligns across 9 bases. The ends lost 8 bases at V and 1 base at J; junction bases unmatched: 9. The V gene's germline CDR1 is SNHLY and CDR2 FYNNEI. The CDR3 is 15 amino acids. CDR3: CASDTGTGLSYEQYF. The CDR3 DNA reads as TGTGCCAGCGATACTGGGACAGGGCTGTCCTACGAGCAGTACTTC.

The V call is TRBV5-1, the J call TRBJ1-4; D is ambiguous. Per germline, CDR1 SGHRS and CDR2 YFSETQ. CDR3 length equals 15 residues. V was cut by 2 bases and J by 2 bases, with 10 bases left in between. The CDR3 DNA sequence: TGCGCCAGCAGCTTCACCGGTTGGACTAATGAAAAACTGTTTTTT. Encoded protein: CASSFTGWTNEKLFF.